This T cell receptor (beta chain) appears in the sequencing data of a study of CD8 T cells in acute hepatitis C reinfection. General study points: TRBV04 and TRBV06 were preferentially used in all groups, not explained by naive pool overrepresentation. CDR3 sequences shared with other epitopes were rare.

As for this clone: Its antigen is unknown.

Time point defined: naive CD8 control sorted from an acute-time-point sample. Montreal Hepatitis C Cohort donors who inject drugs were seen every 3 months. The CDR3 runs to 14 residues. Trimming removed 2 bases from V and 4 bases from J, with 12 bases in between. Germline assignment: CDR1 SGHVS and CDR2 FQNEAQ. Sequencing used immunoSEQ multiplex PCR; TCRdb keeps in-frame clones, though not all of them. The table has about 40,000 clones, roughly 85% seen once. The sequence derives from a young woman who spontaneously cleared hepatitis C infection. The rearrangement joins TRBV7-8 to TRBJ2-7; TRBD1 or TRBD2 may be the D gene (5 bases each). The sequenced material came from naive CD8+ T cells from PBMCs. Written as DNA, the CDR3 is TGTGCCAGCAGCTTACAGGGACCTTTGTACGAGCAGTACTTC. Protein sequence: CASSLQGPLYEQYF.